This T cell receptor (beta chain) was retrieved from a study of T-cell memory formation after mild COVID-19. This clonotype was observed a handful of times. The antigen remains unidentified. TCRdb re-called the 5' RACE reads with MiXCR, one entry per CDR3 protein. Here the sample spans about 290,000 distinct CDR3 sequences, approximately 15% being singletons. In germline, CDR1 is LNHNV, CDR2 YYDKDF (reference sequence). V dropped 9 bases and J dropped 0 bases, with 18 bases sitting between them. The CDR3 totals 16 residues. Whole-study results and caveats: Clones that contracted from day 15 to 85 had balanced CD4/CD8; later expanders were CD4+ biased. Pre-infection memory showed some responding clones, and this suggested that cross-reactive memory joined. Second-wave clones peaking on day 37 lacked confirmed SARS-CoV-2 specificity. Researchers report contracting CD4+ clones mostly in CM and EM, with CD8+ clones in EMRA.

The V call is TRBV15, the J call TRBJ2-4, with a weak D call TRBD2 (5 bases). Sequencing was performed on PBMCs or a T cell subset sorted from them (not recorded which). The sequence was collected from a man aged 18 to 29 who had mild COVID-19 (a few samples of this study predate the infection). Cell type and time point are not known. The CDR3 loop reads CATRDSELLAKNIQYF. Here the CDR3 DNA reads TGTGCCACTCGGGATTCAGAACTGCTAGCCAAAAACATTCAGTACTTC.